These T cell receptor beta chains were read from a single sample in a study of a mutant IDH1 vaccine in newly diagnosed glioma. Sequencing used immunoSEQ multiplex PCR; TCRdb keeps in-frame clones, though not all of them. Of around 40,000 clones in the sample, under 80% were seen once. Their recognized antigens are unknown. The sequenced sample was PBMCs, obtained from a glioma patient whose treatment included an IDH1 peptide vaccine. The receptors derive from a woman in her thirties or forties with glioma. Some clones in this sample may be carry-over from other donors' samples. The CDR3 runs from the conserved cysteine through the conserved F or W. D genes are given only for firm matches. The size entry is marked missing in some rows and otherwise reads once, few, many or a size class.

DNA,CDR3,J,D,size,V
TGTGCCAGCAGGACTCAACCGGGACACTACGAGCAGTACTTC,CASRTQPGHYEQYF,TRBJ2-7,NA,NA,TRBV2
TGTGCCAGCAGCTTAGCTGACAGGGGCGAGCAGTACTTC,CASSLADRGEQYF,TRBJ2-7,TRBD1,NA,TRBV7-8
TGCAGTGCTAGGACACAAGAGACCCAGTACTTC,CSARTQETQYF,TRBJ2-5,NA,NA,TRBV20-1
TGTGCCAGCAGCTTATTTGGCGGGGGTGATACGCAGTATTTT,CASSLFGGGDTQYF,TRBJ2-3,TRBD2,NA,TRBV7-8
TGCGCCAGCAGCTTGTACGGGGGCTCGAGGAACACCATATATTTT,CASSLYGGSRNTIYF,TRBJ1-3,NA,NA,TRBV5-1
TGCAGCGTGGTGACAGGGGTGCTTGACTACGAGCAGTACTTC,CSVVTGVLDYEQYF,TRBJ2-7,TRBD1,NA,TRBV29-1
TGTGCCATCAGTGAGGGCGGGACCCCTTATGGCTACACCTTC,CAISEGGTPYGYTF,TRBJ1-2,NA,NA,TRBV10-3
TGCGCCAGCAGCCCCGTGAGGGGGCGCCTCTATGGCTACACCTTC,CASSPVRGRLYGYTF,TRBJ1-2,TRBD1,NA,TRBV4-3
TGTGCCAGCAGCTTTCCCGGGACGGTTGGTCGTAACTATGGCTACACCTTC,CASSFPGTVGRNYGYTF,TRBJ1-2,NA,NA,TRBV7-9
TGTGCCAGCAGCTTATCACCCACGGACCAGTCGACGACTAATGAAAAACTGTTTTTT,CASSLSPTDQSTTNEKLFF,TRBJ1-4,NA,NA,TRBV9
TGCAGCGGCAAACAGGGAAGCTCCTACAATGAGCAGTTCTTC,CSGKQGSSYNEQFF,TRBJ2-1,NA,NA,TRBV29-1
TGTGCCACCAGCAGAGACAAATCCTACGAGCAGTACTTC,CATSRDKSYEQYF,TRBJ2-7,NA,NA,TRBV15
TGCGCCAGCAGTGAAGGCGGACTAGCGGTAAGCTCCTACGAGCAGTACTTC,CASSEGGLAVSSYEQYF,TRBJ2-7,TRBD2,NA,TRBV10-1
TGTGCCAGCAGTACGGATGGGGGATGGGGGGACATTCAGTACTTC,CASSTDGGWGDIQYF,TRBJ2-4,NA,NA,TRBV27
TGTGCCAGCAGCCAAGACAGAAACTATGGCTACACCTTC,CASSQDRNYGYTF,TRBJ1-2,NA,NA,TRBV14
TGTGCCAGCAGCGCCTCGTTCAATGAGCAGTTCTTC,CASSASFNEQFF,TRBJ2-1,NA,NA,TRBV9
TGCGCCAGCACATCTAACAGGGGGCTCCCCTACGAGCAGTACTTC,CASTSNRGLPYEQYF,TRBJ2-7,TRBD1,NA,TRBV10-1
TGTGCCATCAGTGACATAAAAGGACAGTCGCCCACCTACGAGCAGTACTTC,CAISDIKGQSPTYEQYF,TRBJ2-7,NA,NA,TRBV10-3
TGTGCCAGCAGCTTAGGGAGGGAACGCGTGGACGAGCAGTACTTC,CASSLGRERVDEQYF,TRBJ2-7,NA,NA,TRBV7-6
TGTGCCAGCAGTGAAAGAAGACACATGAACACTGAAGCTTTCTTT,CASSERRHMNTEAFF,TRBJ1-1,NA,once,TRBV6-1
TGTGCCAGCCGGGACAGCACCGTTGAAGCTTTCTTT,CASRDSTVEAFF,TRBJ1-1,TRBD1,NA,TRBV6-5
TGTGCCAGCAGCTTCAACATCGGGCAGTACTTC,CASSFNIGQYF,TRBJ2-7,NA,NA,TRBV7-9
TGTGCCACCAGCATGGGACAGGGGGTCGCTGAAAAACTGTTTTTT,CATSMGQGVAEKLFF,TRBJ1-4,TRBD1,few,TRBV15
TGTGCCAGCAGCTTAGGCCCCTACAGGAGCTCTGGAAACACCATATATTTT,CASSLGPYRSSGNTIYF,TRBJ1-3,NA,NA,TRBV7-9
TGTGCCAGCAGTTCCGGGACAACCCGTACCGTCTATGGCTACACCTTC,CASSSGTTRTVYGYTF,TRBJ1-2,NA,NA,TRBV11-1
TGTGCCAGCAGCTTGGGGACAGGGATGAACACTGAAGCTTTCTTT,CASSLGTGMNTEAFF,TRBJ1-1,TRBD1,NA,TRBV5-6
TGTGCCAGCAGTCCTTGGCCCACCGGGGAGCTGTTTTTT,CASSPWPTGELFF,TRBJ2-2,NA,NA,TRBV27
TGTGCCAGCAGCTTAGCGGGGGAGACCCAGTACTTC,CASSLAGETQYF,TRBJ2-5,NA,NA,TRBV7-2
TGTGCCAGCAGCACAGCTAGCGGCTACGAGCAGTACTTC,CASSTASGYEQYF,TRBJ2-7,TRBD2,NA,TRBV13
TGTGCCAGCAACCCCGGACAGGCCCAAAAACTGTTTTTT,CASNPGQAQKLFF,TRBJ1-4,TRBD1,once,TRBV28
TGTGCCAGCAGCGTTGGGACAGAGACTGAAGCTTTCTTT,CASSVGTETEAFF,TRBJ1-1,TRBD1,NA,TRBV11-3
TGTGCCAGCAGTGAAGCGGGAGGCGACTACGAGCAGTACTTC,CASSEAGGDYEQYF,TRBJ2-7,TRBD2,NA,TRBV9
TGTGCCAGCAGTCCCACAGGGTGGGAAGAAGAAAAACTGTTTTTT,CASSPTGWEEEKLFF,TRBJ1-4,NA,NA,TRBV5-6
TGCAGCGCCGGACACCTCTCCTACAATGAGCAGTTCTTC,CSAGHLSYNEQFF,TRBJ2-1,NA,NA,TRBV29-1
TGCGCCAGCAGCCAAGTACTTGAGAACACTGAAGCTTTCTTT,CASSQVLENTEAFF,TRBJ1-1,NA,NA,TRBV4-3
TGTGCCAGCAGCCAAGATTGGGGGAGGGCTTTCTTT,CASSQDWGRAFF,TRBJ1-1,NA,few,TRBV4-2
TGCAGCGCTTCTCCAGGGGGCGTTGAAAAACTGTTTTTT,CSASPGGVEKLFF,TRBJ1-4,TRBD1,once,TRBV29-1
TGTGCCAGCAGCTTAGATTGGGTTGCGGCTGAAGCTTTCTTT,CASSLDWVAAEAFF,TRBJ1-1,NA,NA,TRBV11-2
TGTGCCAGCAGGACAGGACCCAGCGGTGGCTACACCTTC,CASRTGPSGGYTF,TRBJ1-2,NA,NA,TRBV27
TGTGCCAGTAGTAGGGGGGGATCCACCATATATTTT,CASSRGGSTIYF,TRBJ1-3,NA,few,TRBV19
TGTGCCAGCCCTGAAAACTATGGCTACACCTTC,CASPENYGYTF,TRBJ1-2,NA,NA,TRBV2
TGTGCCAGCCCGGAGGGGGGTGGCTACACCTTC,CASPEGGGYTF,TRBJ1-2,NA,NA,TRBV6-1
TGTGCCAGCAGTTACCGAGGGAAGGTGGGAAACACCATATATTTT,CASSYRGKVGNTIYF,TRBJ1-3,NA,NA,TRBV6-5
TGCGCCAGCAGCCGGCGGGGACTAGACTACGAGCAGTACTTC,CASSRRGLDYEQYF,TRBJ2-7,TRBD2,NA,TRBV23-1
TGTGCCACCAGCAGCAGGGGGACCAATTCACCCCTCCACTTT,CATSSRGTNSPLHF,TRBJ1-6,TRBD1,once,TRBV15
TGCAGCGCCATCCTTAGCGGGAGAAGAAACGAGCAGTACTTC,CSAILSGRRNEQYF,TRBJ2-7,TRBD2,NA,TRBV29-1
TGCGCCAGCAGCTTGGACAGGAGAGCGGAAAAACTGTTTTTT,CASSLDRRAEKLFF,TRBJ1-4,NA,NA,TRBV5-1
TGTGCCAGCAGTTTTCGACCCTCGAATGCGAACACCGGGGAGCTGTTTTTT,CASSFRPSNANTGELFF,TRBJ2-2,NA,NA,TRBV27
TGTGCCAGCAGACGTGGAAACACCATATATTTT,CASRRGNTIYF,TRBJ1-3,NA,NA,TRBV9
TGTGCCAGCAGTGTCAGCAATCAGCCCCAGCATTTT,CASSVSNQPQHF,TRBJ1-5,NA,NA,TRBV28